This T cell receptor (beta chain) comes out of a study of OX40 agonist ivuxolimab in advanced cancers. Trimming cost V 5 bases and J 7 bases, with 18 bases left between them. CDR1 and CDR2 from the germline V gene are MDHEN and SYDVKM. CDR3 length equals 15 residues. Clones were sequenced by immunoSEQ multiplex PCR, and TCRdb holds only the in-frame ones, with some missing. The data hold roughly 65,000 clones, with approximately 80% observed a single time. Sequenced here: CD4+ or CD8+ T cells sorted from blood, sampled in a trial of the OX40 agonist ivuxolimab. This sequence originates from an adult with an advanced solid tumor such as melanoma, head and neck, liver or kidney cancer. The chain couples TRBV28 to TRBJ1-5; a weak D match, TRBD1 (6 bases). The CDR3 region is CASSPLSGARQPQHF. In DNA form, the CDR3 reads TGTGCCAGCAGTCCTCTGTCAGGGGCTAGGCAGCCCCAGCATTTT.